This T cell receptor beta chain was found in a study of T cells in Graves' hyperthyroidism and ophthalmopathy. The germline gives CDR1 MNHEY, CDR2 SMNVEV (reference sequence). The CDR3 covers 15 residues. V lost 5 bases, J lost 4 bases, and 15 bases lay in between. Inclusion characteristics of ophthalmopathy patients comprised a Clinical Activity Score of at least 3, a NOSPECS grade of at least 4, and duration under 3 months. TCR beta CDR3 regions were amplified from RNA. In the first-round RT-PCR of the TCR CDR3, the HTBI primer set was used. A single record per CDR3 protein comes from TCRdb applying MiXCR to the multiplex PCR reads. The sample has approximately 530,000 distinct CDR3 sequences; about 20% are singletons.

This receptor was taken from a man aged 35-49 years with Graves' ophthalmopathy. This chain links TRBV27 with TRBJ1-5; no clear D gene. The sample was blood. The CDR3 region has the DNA TGTGCCAGCAGTCCCCAAGGGTCGGGAAATCAGCCCCAGCATTTT. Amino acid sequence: CASSPQGSGNQPQHF.